This T cell receptor (beta chain) was identified during a study of PD-L1 blockade in urothelial cancer. On the study more broadly: Atezolizumab (1,200 mg intravenously every 3 weeks) began at some point between 2014 and 2015 for patients. Patients' histories included 0 to 3 prior chemotherapy regimens. Study results and limitations: By 3 weeks, tumor-associated blood clones had expanded more in durable-benefit patients.

This clone was recorded many times. Its specificity is not known. The CDR3 is 15 amino acids. The V gene's germline CDR1 is LGHNA and CDR2 YNFKEQ. V shed 4 bases, J shed 2 bases, and the junction held 3 bases outside the gene matches. Libraries were prepared by immunoSEQ multiplex PCR; TCRdb keeps only in-frame clonotypes and omits some of them. The sample includes 55,000 to 70,000 clones, more than 70% seen only once; the top ten take less than 3.5%. This TCR came from a man between 50 and 59 years old with urothelial cancer. The chain joins TRBV4-2 to TRBJ2-2; 8 bases align to TRBD2. Sequenced here: PBMCs, sampled around atezolizumab (anti-PD-L1) treatment. The CDR3 DNA sequence: TGTGCCAGCAGCCTACTAGCGGCTAACACCGGGGAGCTGTTTTTT. The encoded protein is CASSLLAANTGELFF.